This TCR beta chain was captured in a study of a mutant IDH1 vaccine in newly diagnosed glioma. Study-wide context: Radiotherapy alone preceded vaccination by 4-6 weeks; alternatively, vaccination started with temozolomide cycles.

Profiled with immunoSEQ multiplex PCR; TCRdb holds only in-frame clones, not every one. Of around 50,000 clones in the sample, 85% to 90% were seen once. The V end lost 4 bases, the J end lost 0 bases, and 9 bases lay between the germline ends. The CDR3 consists of 14 residues. Germline CDR1 and CDR2: LNHDA and SQIVND (reference sequence). Turning to this clone: Its antigen is unknown.

Noted time point: week 5, during vaccination. What each vaccine dose contained was 300 ug of mutant IDH1 20-mer peptide, accompanied by topical imiquimod. The input for sequencing was PBMCs, taken from a glioma patient whose treatment included an IDH1 peptide vaccine. The sequence derives from a woman aged 40 to 50 with glioma. This chain connects TRBV19 to TRBJ1-1; D unclear. As DNA, the CDR3 is TGTGCCAGTAGTAGGAAAAACATGAACACTGAAGCTTTCTTT. Translated, it gives CASSRKNMNTEAFF.